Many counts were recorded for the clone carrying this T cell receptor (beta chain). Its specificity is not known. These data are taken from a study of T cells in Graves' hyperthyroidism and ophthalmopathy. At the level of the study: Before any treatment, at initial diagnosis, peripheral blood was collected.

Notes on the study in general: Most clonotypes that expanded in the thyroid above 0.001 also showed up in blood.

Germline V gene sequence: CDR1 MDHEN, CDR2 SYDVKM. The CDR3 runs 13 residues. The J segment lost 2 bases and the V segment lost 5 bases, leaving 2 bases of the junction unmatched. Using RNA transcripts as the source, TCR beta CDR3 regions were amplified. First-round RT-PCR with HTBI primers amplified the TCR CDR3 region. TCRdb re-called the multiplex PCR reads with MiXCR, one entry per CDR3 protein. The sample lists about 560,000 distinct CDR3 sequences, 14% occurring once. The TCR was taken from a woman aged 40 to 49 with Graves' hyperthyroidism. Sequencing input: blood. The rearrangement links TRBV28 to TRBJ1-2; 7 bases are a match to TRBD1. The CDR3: CASSLQGNYGYTF. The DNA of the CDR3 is TGTGCCAGCAGTCTACAGGGGAACTATGGCTACACCTTC.